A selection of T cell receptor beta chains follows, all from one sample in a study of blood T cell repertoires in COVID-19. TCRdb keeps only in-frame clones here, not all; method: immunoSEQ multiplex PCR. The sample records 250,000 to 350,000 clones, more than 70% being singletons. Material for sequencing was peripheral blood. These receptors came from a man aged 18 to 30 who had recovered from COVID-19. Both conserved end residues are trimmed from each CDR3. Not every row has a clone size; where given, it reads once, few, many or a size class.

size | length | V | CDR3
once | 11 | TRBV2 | ARPGQGANEQF
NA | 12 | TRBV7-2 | ASSLGGGVQPQH
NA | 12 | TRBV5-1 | ASSFGGRGTEAF
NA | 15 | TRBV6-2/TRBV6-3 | ASSYWTSRVNTGELF
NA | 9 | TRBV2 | ASSDNYEQY
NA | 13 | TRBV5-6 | ASSAQTGTGFGYT
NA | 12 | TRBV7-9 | ASSLTRDTGELF
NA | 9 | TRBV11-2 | ASSLAGEAF
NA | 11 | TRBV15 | ATRTSSYNEQF
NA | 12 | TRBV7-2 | ASRRTGGEETQY
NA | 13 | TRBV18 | ASSPTLDRNTEAF
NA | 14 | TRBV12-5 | ASGPHLGQGSDGYT
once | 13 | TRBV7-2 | ASSLTSGRHNEQF
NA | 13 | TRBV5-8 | ASSPAGTGIYEQY